This entry lists 30 T cell receptor beta chains sequenced from one sample in a study of T cells in Graves' hyperthyroidism and ophthalmopathy. TCR beta CDR3 sequences were amplified from RNA transcripts. Primed by the HTBI set, a first-round RT-PCR was run on the TCR CDR3. TCRdb fed the multiplex PCR reads into MiXCR, producing one record per CDR3 protein. The sample yields 600,000 to 700,000 distinct CDR3 sequences, roughly 14% seen once. Sequencing used blood. The receptors originated from a woman aged 40 to 50 with Graves' ophthalmopathy.

This clonotype showed up many times. The junction shows a germline mismatch at one end, possibly a read error. The CDR3 DNA follows: TGTGCCAGCAGTTACTCAGGGACATTTTACTTC. It encodes CASSYSGTFYF. The rearrangement uses TRBV6-5 and TRBJ1-2, with D perhaps TRBD1 (6 bases). Looked up from germline, CDR1 is MNHEY and CDR2 is SVGAGI. This CDR3 is 11 amino acids long.

Within the sample, this clonotype is medium-sized (0.01 to 0.1%). V and J are TRBV27 and TRBJ1-1; D is perhaps TRBD1 (6 bases). The germline CDR1 and CDR2 sequences are MNHEY and SMNVEV (reference sequence). CDR3 length equals 14 residues. Trimming pared 5 bases from V and 6 bases from J, leaving 16 bases between. The CDR3 DNA follows: TGTGCCAGCAGTCCCCAGACAGGAAGGGCTGAAGCTTTCTTT. Its translation: CASSPQTGRAEAFF.

This clonotype was seen at least ten times. A junction boundary mismatches the germline segment, possibly from a read error. This chain joins TRBV28 and TRBJ2-7, with 8 bases fitting TRBD1. The CDR3 is 12 amino acids. Germline V gene sequence: CDR1 MDHEN, CDR2 SYDVKM. The CDR3 region is CASSLSDRVGDF. The DNA for the CDR3 is TGTGCCAGCAGTTTATCGGACAGGGTCGGCGACTTC.

The table lists this clonotype with many counts. The J gene is TRBJ2-5, the V gene TRBV29-1; D uncertain. There are 13 residues in the CDR3. Per germline, CDR1 SQVTM and CDR2 ANQGSEA. V was trimmed by 3 bases and J by 5 bases, leaving 13 bases between them. As DNA, the CDR3 is TGCAGCGTTGATTCGGCCGGTGGGGAGACCCAGTACTTC. It yields the protein CSVDSAGGETQYF. Full variable domain (outside the CDR3, taken from reference TRBV29-1 and TRBJ2-5): SAVISQKPSRDICQRGTSLTIQCQVDSQVTMMFWYRQQPGQSLTLIATANQGSEATYESGFVIDKFPISRPNLTFSTLTVSNMSPEDSSIYLCSVDSAGGETQYFGPGTRLLVL.

This clonotype was counted a few times. This chain connects TRBV7-2 to TRBJ2-4; 9 bases align to TRBD2. Unmatched junction bases numbered 12, after V lost 0 bases and J lost 0 bases. The CDR3 length is 20 residues. CDR1 is SGHTA and CDR2 is FQGNSA in the germline V gene. The CDR3 coding sequence is TGTGCCAGCAGCTTAGCCGGGGGGGTTGCGGGAGGGATAGCCAAAAACATTCAGTACTTC. Translation: CASSLAGGVAGGIAKNIQYF. Together with reference TRBV7-2 and TRBJ2-4, the CDR3 gives the full variable domain: GAGVSQSPSNKVTEKGKDVELRCDPISGHTALYWYRQSLGQGLEFLIYFQGNSAPDKSGLPSDRFSAERTGGSVSTLTIQRTQQEDSAVYLCASSLAGGVAGGIAKNIQYFGAGTRLSVL.

This clonotype showed up many times. This chain connects TRBV28 to TRBJ2-2; TRBD2 might be the D (5 bases). The ends were cut back, 1 base at V and 4 bases at J, with 10 bases in the middle. This CDR3 comprises 15 residues. Germline V gives CDR1 MDHEN, CDR2 SYDVKM. The CDR3 protein is CASSLYGGSTGELFF. The CDR3 bases are TGTGCCAGCAGTTTATATGGAGGTAGCACCGGGGAGCTGTTTTTT. The variable domain in full, with the rest retrieved from reference TRBV28 and TRBJ2-2, is DVKVTQSSRYLVKRTGEKVFLECVQDMDHENMFWYRQDPGLGLRLIYFSYDVKMKEKGDIPEGYSVSREKKERFSLILESASTNQTSMYLCASSLYGGSTGELFFGEGSRLTVL.

The rearrangement links TRBV5-1 to TRBJ1-2; D is perhaps TRBD1 (5 bases). CDR1 SGHRS and CDR2 YFSETQ come from the germline V gene. V gave up 4 bases and J gave up 1 base, with 14 bases separating them. The CDR3 totals 15 residues. CDR3 amino acids: CASSDGTEFNYGYTF. The CDR3 nucleotides are TGCGCCAGCAGCGACGGGACGGAATTTAACTATGGCTACACCTTC.

At least ten counts were recorded for this clonotype. The V and J genes are TRBV2 and TRBJ1-1; possibly TRBD1 for D (6 bases). Germline-derived CDR1 and CDR2 are SNHLY and FYNNEI. V lost 6 bases and J lost 3, with 11 bases in between. The CDR3 covers 13 residues. The CDR3 nucleotides are TGTGCCAGCAGGTCGGACAGAGACACTGAAGCTTTCTTT. Amino acids: CASRSDRDTEAFF.

This clonotype was recorded many times. The genes are TRBV27 and TRBJ1-1, with TRBD1 identical over 8 bases. Unmatched junction bases numbered 10, after V lost 6 bases and J lost 1 base. The length of the CDR3 is 16 residues. Germline V gene sequence: CDR1 MNHEY, CDR2 SMNVEV (reference sequence). The CDR3 DNA reads as TGTGCCAGCAGACTGACAGGGGAAAAGGAGAACACTGAAGCTTTCTTT. This encodes CASRLTGEKENTEAFF.

The chain couples TRBV27 to TRBJ2-1, with 8 bases lining up with TRBD1. The J segment lost 12 bases and the V segment lost 6 bases, leaving 16 bases of the junction unmatched. The CDR3 loop spans 15 amino acids. Looked up from germline, CDR1 is MNHEY and CDR2 is SMNVEV (reference sequence). CDR3 amino acids: CASSNARDRRLGQFF. For the CDR3, the DNA is TGTGCCAGCAGCAACGCCCGGGACAGGCGTTTAGGGCAGTTCTTC.

This clonotype was seen many times. The rearrangement joins TRBV7-2 to TRBJ2-7; D is possibly TRBD2 (6 bases). The V end lost 3 bases, the J end lost 2 bases, and 8 bases lay between the germline ends. This CDR3 is built from 13 residues. Germline loops: CDR1 SGHTA, CDR2 FQGNSA. In DNA, the CDR3 is TGTGCCAGCAGCTTTAGCGGTACCTACGAGCAGTACTTC. Encoded protein: CASSFSGTYEQYF. Full variable domain (rest looked up from reference TRBV7-2 and TRBJ2-7): GAGVSQSPSNKVTEKGKDVELRCDPISGHTALYWYRQSLGQGLEFLIYFQGNSAPDKSGLPSDRFSAERTGGSVSTLTIQRTQQEDSAVYLCASSFSGTYEQYFGPGTRLTVT.

The chain employs TRBV29-1 and TRBJ2-7; TRBD2 agrees at 7 bases. Germline CDR1 SQVTM, CDR2 ANQGSEA. The ends lost 5 bases at V and 7 bases at J; junction bases unmatched: 14. The CDR3 is 14 residues long. The DNA of the CDR3 is TGCAGCGTTTCTCCGGGACTACCCTCGGGTGAGCAGTACTTC. Protein product: CSVSPGLPSGEQYF.

In this sample, this clonotype turned up many times. The V gene is TRBV6-1, the J gene TRBJ2-2; no firm D call. The CDR3 has 12 residues. Germline lookup yields CDR1 MNHNS and CDR2 SASEGT. Trimming removed 8 bases at V and 1 base at J, with 5 bases between. The CDR3 DNA reads as TGTGCCAGCTGCAGGAACACCGGGGAGCTGTTTTTT. Translation gives CASCRNTGELFF.

V usage is TRBV3-1 and J usage is TRBJ2-5; D gene ambiguous. V was shortened by 1 base and J by 1 base, with 7 bases between the two germline ends. Germline V CDR1 and CDR2: LGHDT, YNNKEL (reference sequence). The CDR3 covers 14 residues. The CDR3 coding sequence is TGTGCCAGCAGCCAAGCGGAGCTCCAAGAGACCCAGTACTTC. This translates into CASSQAELQETQYF.

This clonotype was observed a handful of times. The rearrangement uses TRBV19 and TRBJ1-1; D gene ambiguous. The CDR3 consists of 14 residues. Germline CDR1 reads LNHDA; CDR2 reads SQIVND (reference sequence). Trimming took off 3 bases at V and 5 bases at J, with 13 bases between the two ends. CDR3 region: CASSMWQGLTEAFF. The CDR3, as DNA: TGTGCCAGTAGTATGTGGCAAGGGTTGACTGAAGCTTTCTTT.

Ten or more counts support this clonotype. This chain links TRBV6-1 with TRBJ1-2; no firm D call. Germline assignment: CDR1 MNHNS and CDR2 SASEGT. The CDR3 spans 12 residues. The V and J ends lost 1 base and 4 bases respectively, with 4 bases between them. The chain's CDR3 is CASSEVPYGYTF. The CDR3 DNA is TGTGCCAGCAGTGAAGTTCCCTATGGCTACACCTTC.

This clonotype was seen at least ten times. The chain combines TRBV27 with TRBJ1-1, with D perhaps matching TRBD1 (5 bases). V was shortened by 4 bases and J by 3 bases, with 15 bases between the two germline ends. There are 15 residues in the CDR3. CDR1 is MNHEY and CDR2 is SMNVEV in the germline V gene (reference sequence). The DNA for the CDR3 is TGTGCCAGCAGTTCCTCAGACAGAGGGTACACTGAAGCTTTCTTT. The encoded protein is CASSSSDRGYTEAFF.

This clonotype was counted many times. The rearrangement links TRBV2 to TRBJ1-5; 7 nucleotides line up with TRBD1. With V trimmed by 5 bases and J by 5 bases, 6 bases remained unmatched. Looked up from germline, CDR1 is SNHLY and CDR2 is FYNNEI. This CDR3 has 14 amino acids. CDR3 nucleotides: TGTGCCAGCAGTTATACAGGGGTGGATCAGCCCCAGCATTTT. The encoded protein is CASSYTGVDQPQHF.

This clonotype has at least ten counts. The genes are TRBV7-8 and TRBJ1-5; D gene unclear. Germline V gene lookup returns CDR1 SGHVS and CDR2 FQNEAQ. V was cut by 5 bases and J by 7 bases, with 18 bases left in between. This CDR3 is 15 amino acids long. CDR3 DNA: TGTGCCAGCAGCCCTATCCCCAGCCTAGGGCAGCCCCAGCATTTT. This encodes CASSPIPSLGQPQHF.

This clonotype was counted at least ten times. This chain joins TRBV6-5 and TRBJ2-4; the match to TRBD2 covers 9 bases. The V gene's germline CDR1 is MNHEY and CDR2 SVGAGI. The trim removed 4 bases at V and 1 base at J, leaving 8 bases unmatched. The CDR3 contains 17 residues. The CDR3 nucleotides read TGTGCCAGCAGTTTCCTAGCGGGACCAGTGGCCAAAAACATTCAGTACTTC. Its translation: CASSFLAGPVAKNIQYF.

The CDR3 bases are TGTGCCAGCAGTACGGCGCCCGGCGGGAGAGATTACTCCTACGAGCAGTACTTC. Encoded protein: CASSTAPGGRDYSYEQYF. This chain connects TRBV6-2 or TRBV6-3 to TRBJ2-7, with 7 bases identical to TRBD2. The length of the CDR3 is 18 residues. Germline-derived CDR1 and CDR2 are MNHEY and SVGEGT. After removal of 5 bases from V and 0 bases from J, the junction contained 16 bases not matched to a gene.

This clonotype showed up many times. The V gene is TRBV12-3 or TRBV12-4, the J gene TRBJ2-5; tentatively, D is TRBD1 (6 bases). The CDR3 covers 17 residues. Trimming pared 3 bases from V and 1 base from J, leaving 18 bases between. The CDR3 DNA reads TGTGCCAGCAGTTTCCAAATAACGGACAGACGCCAAGAGACCCAGTACTTC. Translated, it gives CASSFQITDRRQETQYF.

CDR3 in amino acids: CASSLGAGTRNQPQHF. Here the CDR3 DNA reads TGTGCCAGCAGCTTGGGGGCCGGGACAAGGAATCAGCCCCAGCATTTT. The chain is built from TRBV5-6 and TRBJ1-5; TRBD1 might be the D (6 bases). The CDR3 covers 16 residues. Trimming removed 0 bases at V and 4 bases at J, with 14 bases between. The germline gives CDR1 SGHDT, CDR2 YYEEEE.

This clonotype was found many times. The V call is TRBV28, the J call TRBJ2-7, with D possibly matching TRBD2 (5 bases). With 5 bases removed from V and 0 bases from J, the gap between germline ends came to 11 bases. CDR1 is MDHEN, CDR2 SYDVKM, per germline. The CDR3 runs 14 residues. The CDR3: CASSPEGPSYEQYF. The CDR3 DNA sequence: TGTGCCAGCAGTCCCGAGGGCCCCTCCTACGAGCAGTACTTC.

This clonotype was seen many times. This chain links TRBV6-5 with TRBJ2-7, with TRBD1 as a possible D gene (6 bases). Germline V gene sequence: CDR1 MNHEY, CDR2 SVGAGI. V dropped 4 bases and J dropped 7 bases, with 17 bases sitting between them. The CDR3 runs to 14 residues. CDR3 nucleotide sequence: TGTGCCAGCAGTTCACAGGGATTGTCGGGTGAGCAGTACTTC. Its protein is CASSSQGLSGEQYF.

This clonotype was seen more than once but under ten times. The chain uses TRBV5-1 and TRBJ1-6; 9 bases match TRBD1. The V segment lost 4 bases and the J segment 5 bases; nucleotides outside the gene matches: 10. CDR1 is SGHRS and CDR2 is YFSETQ in the germline V gene. The CDR3 loop spans 17 amino acids. The CDR3 DNA reads TGCGCCAGCAGCCCGGAGCCACAGGGGGCGCATAATTCACCCCTCCACTTT. The encoded protein is CASSPEPQGAHNSPLHF.

This clonotype showed up many times. The chain couples TRBV28 to TRBJ2-7, with D unresolved. Trimming removed 3 bases from V and 5 bases from J, with 8 bases in between. Germline V gene sequence: CDR1 MDHEN, CDR2 SYDVKM. This CDR3 is 12 amino acids long. In nucleotides, the CDR3 is TGTGCCAGCAGTTTTGGCGCTGACGAGCAGTACTTC. It translates to CASSFGADEQYF.

This clonotype was picked up many times. The genes are TRBV7-2 and TRBJ1-1; D gene uncertain. Germline CDR1 and CDR2: SGHTA and FQGNSA. Trimming pared 6 bases from V and 7 bases from J, leaving 15 bases between. This CDR3 is 13 amino acids long. The DNA for the CDR3 is TGTGCCAGCAGACTTAAACGTCACGGTGAAGCTTTCTTT. Translation gives CASRLKRHGEAFF.

V gene TRBV6-1 combines with J gene TRBJ2-3, with D unclear. This CDR3 is built from 12 residues. CDR1 MNHNS and CDR2 SASEGT come from the germline V gene. Trimming cost V 4 bases and J 5 bases, with 7 bases left between them. The CDR3 sequence is CASSATKDTQYF. The CDR3 DNA reads as TGTGCCAGCAGTGCCACTAAAGATACGCAGTATTTT.

This clonotype was counted ten times or more. The chain carries TRBV20-1 and TRBJ1-1, with a tentative D call TRBD1 (6 bases). V was clipped by 1 base and J by 1 base, with 10 bases between them. The CDR3 loop spans 14 amino acids. From germline, CDR1 is DFQATT and CDR2 SNEGSKA (reference sequence). CDR3 protein: CSARGDNSNTEAFF. The CDR3 DNA reads TGCAGTGCTAGAGGGGACAACTCGAACACTGAAGCTTTCTTT.